Below are 20 T cell receptor beta chains sequenced from a single sample in a study of blood T cells in healthy people across ages. A J-beta primer mix and a sample-barcoded 5' primer were used in a second PCR of about 7 to 12 cycles. TCRdb used MiXCR to reprocess the 5' RACE reads, holding one entry per CDR3 protein. The repertoire holds about a million distinct CDR3 sequences, with roughly 51% as singletons. The sample taken for sequencing was blood. Receptors were obtained from a woman in her sixties in good health.

The chain carries TRBV28 and TRBJ1-2, with D unclear. Germline V gene sequence: CDR1 MDHEN, CDR2 SYDVKM. Trimming cost V 3 bases and J 8 bases, with 16 bases left between them. CDR3 length equals 14 residues. DNA of the CDR3: TGTGCCAGCAGTTTCCCCAGAAGAGAACTAGGCTACACCTTC. This translates into CASSFPRRELGYTF.

Notes on this clonotype: A read error is possible here, since a much larger clone lies one base away. The V and J genes are TRBV20-1 and TRBJ1-5; D remains ambiguous. Germline values: CDR1 DFQATT, CDR2 SNEGSKA (reference sequence). This CDR3 has 13 residues. Trimming cost V 0 bases and J 5 bases, with 8 bases left between them. The CDR3, as DNA: TGCAGTGCTAGAGACACCAGCCATCAGCCCCAGCATTTT. Protein: CSARDTSHQPQHF.

The table lists this clonotype with a count of one. This chain uses TRBV28 with TRBJ2-5, with D maybe TRBD1 (6 bases). Trimming removed 7 bases from V and 5 bases from J, with 11 bases in between. CDR1 is MDHEN and CDR2 is SYDVKM in the germline V gene. This CDR3 has 12 amino acids. The CDR3 DNA reads as TGTGCCAGCACCTCCAGGGGCGAGACCCAGTACTTC. Protein product: CASTSRGETQYF.

This clonotype occurred many times. The J gene is TRBJ2-6, the V gene TRBV12-3 or TRBV12-4; possible D gene TRBD2, 6 bases. The CDR3 contains 15 residues. The germline V and J ends were trimmed by 2 bases and 4 bases, with 9 bases remaining between them. Here the CDR3 reads CASSLRGTGANVLTF. CDR3 bases: TGTGCCAGCAGTTTACGGGGGACCGGGGCCAACGTCCTGACTTTC.

CDR3 protein: CASSKLAGAGAPYEQYF. Written as DNA, the CDR3 is TGTGCCAGCAGCAAACTAGCGGGAGCAGGGGCACCCTACGAGCAGTACTTC. V is TRBV5-5 and J is TRBJ2-7; TRBD2 agrees at 11 bases. The CDR3 runs 17 residues. Germline loops: CDR1 SGHKS, CDR2 YYEKEE (reference sequence). V lost 4 bases to trimming and J lost 2 bases; unmatched junction nucleotides: 11.

This clonotype was seen more than once but under ten times. V usage is TRBV12-3 or TRBV12-4 and J usage is TRBJ1-5; 7 nucleotides match TRBD1. The CDR3 has 14 amino acids. With 6 bases clipped from V and 7 bases from J, the junction kept 9 bases outside the gene matches. The CDR3 protein is CASRPTGFEQPQHF. In DNA, the CDR3 is TGTGCCAGCAGGCCGACAGGGTTTGAGCAGCCCCAGCATTTT.

This clonotype came up many times. This chain uses TRBV29-1 with TRBJ2-5; tentatively, D is TRBD2 (5 bases). Germline CDR1 is SQVTM and CDR2 is ANQGSEA. Trimming took off 4 bases at V and 2 bases at J, with 14 bases between the two ends. The CDR3 is 14 amino acids. CDR3 region: CSVAQRNIQETQYF. As DNA, the CDR3 is TGCAGCGTTGCCCAGCGGAATATACAAGAGACCCAGTACTTC.

V is TRBV11-3 and J is TRBJ2-1, with a weak D call TRBD1 (6 bases). V lost 5 bases to trimming and J lost 1 base, with 12 bases between them. The germline gives CDR1 SGHNT, CDR2 YENEEA. CDR3 length: 15 residues. The CDR3 DNA follows: TGTGCCAGCAGCCCAAACAGGGAATCCTACAATGAGCAGTTCTTC. It yields the protein CASSPNRESYNEQFF.

The table lists this clonotype with a count of one. The CDR3 nucleotides are TGTGCCAGCAGCTTAGAATCGAGGTCGGGGTATTTT. It translates to CASSLESRSGYF. The rearrangement links TRBV7-9 to TRBJ2-3; D gene uncertain. V lost 1 base to trimming and J lost 14 bases, with 13 bases between them. The CDR3 totals 12 residues. The V gene's germline CDR1 is SEHNR and CDR2 FQNEAQ (reference sequence).

As regards this clonotype: Germline is not matched at one junction end, which may reflect a read error. The chain combines TRBV6-5 with TRBJ1-5; D perhaps matches TRBD1 (5 bases). Germline lookup yields CDR1 MNHEY and CDR2 SVGAGI. This CDR3 has 20 amino acids. DNA of the CDR3: TGTGCCAGCAGTTACTCAGCTAAGCGAGGAATCGGACATAGCGATCAGCCCCAGCATTTT. It codes for CASSYSAKRGIGHSDQPQHF.

The V and J genes are TRBV4-1 and TRBJ2-3; 8 bases are a match to TRBD1. Looked up from germline, CDR1 is MGHRA and CDR2 is YSYEKL. This CDR3 comprises 17 residues. V lost 3 bases and J lost 7; bases outside the gene matches: 15. The CDR3 sequence: CASSQGRTGGRGNTQYF. CDR3 nucleotides: TGCGCCAGCAGCCAGGGTAGAACAGGGGGTCGAGGTAATACGCAGTATTTT.

The chain recombines TRBV6-6 with TRBJ2-7; 8 bases line up with TRBD1. Trimming removed 2 bases from V and 0 bases from J; junction bases left unmatched: 3. This CDR3 has 15 residues. CDR1 and CDR2 from the germline V gene are MNHNY and SVGAGI (reference sequence). CDR3: CASSYAQGDSYEQYF. The CDR3 DNA reads TGTGCCAGCAGTTACGCACAGGGGGACTCCTACGAGCAGTACTTC.

The rearrangement joins TRBV7-3 to TRBJ1-2, with a weak D call TRBD1 (5 bases). Trimming cost V 1 base and J 6 bases, with 15 bases left between them. Germline V gene sequence: CDR1 SGHTA, CDR2 FQGTGA. The CDR3 is made up of 15 amino acids. The CDR3 loop is CASSLSGGDGHGYTF. For the CDR3, the DNA is TGTGCCAGCAGCTTAAGCGGAGGGGATGGGCATGGCTACACCTTC.

This clonotype was recorded a few times. The V gene is TRBV28, the J gene TRBJ2-3, with 9 positions matching TRBD1. After removal of 8 bases from V and 5 bases from J, the junction contained 8 bases not matched to a gene. The CDR3 loop spans 14 amino acids. Germline CDR1 is MDHEN and CDR2 is SYDVKM. CDR3 protein: CASRDRESGDTQYF. The CDR3 DNA follows: TGTGCCAGCCGGGACAGGGAATCGGGAGATACGCAGTATTTT.

In its sample, this clonotype was seen a few times. This chain connects TRBV28 to TRBJ2-6; the D gene could be TRBD1 or TRBD2 (5 bases each). The CDR3 is 13 amino acids. Trimming took 5 bases from V and 10 from J, leaving 12 bases between them. Germline V lookup: CDR1 MDHEN, CDR2 SYDVKM. The CDR3 protein is CASSPPWGNVLTF. The DNA of the CDR3 is TGTGCCAGCAGTCCCCCTTGGGGGAACGTCCTGACTTTC.

The chain has TRBV6-5 and TRBJ2-2; no definite D call. V lost 6 bases and J 0 bases, leaving 11 bases between the germline ends. The CDR3 totals 15 residues. Looked up from germline, CDR1 is MNHEY and CDR2 is SVGAGI. CDR3 amino acids: CASRGGQPNTGELFF. CDR3 nucleotide sequence: TGTGCCAGCAGAGGTGGGCAACCGAACACCGGGGAGCTGTTTTTT.

Notes on this clonotype: Possible read error: a much larger clone is one base away. The rearrangement uses TRBV28 and TRBJ2-1; 7 bases map to TRBD1. The trim removed 5 bases at V and 5 bases at J, leaving 12 bases unmatched. The CDR3 totals 16 residues. Per the germline V gene, CDR1 is MDHEN and CDR2 is SYDVKM. CDR3 nucleotide sequence: TGTGCCAGCAGTCTGACAGGGAACGTTGGCCACAATGAGCAGTTCTTC. It codes for CASSLTGNVGHNEQFF. Together with reference TRBV28 and TRBJ2-1, the CDR3 gives the full variable domain: DVKVTQSSRYLVKRTGEKVFLECVQDMDHENMFWYRQDPGLGLRLIYFSYDVKMKEKGDIPEGYSVSREKKERFSLILESASTNQTSMYLCASSLTGNVGHNEQFFGPGTRLTVL.

The CDR3 coding sequence is TGCGCCAGCAGCCAGCTGACGATGTCCAACGAGCAGTACTTC. Translating it yields CASSQLTMSNEQYF. This chain uses TRBV4-1 with TRBJ2-4; D unclear. The DNA end is a closer match to TRBJ2-7, so the J assignment may be wrong. CDR1 is MGHRA and CDR2 is YSYEKL in the germline V gene. This CDR3 has 14 residues.

The rearrangement uses TRBV2 and TRBJ2-1, with D perhaps assigned TRBD1 or TRBD2 (6 bases each). Germline lookup yields CDR1 SNHLY and CDR2 FYNNEI. With 0 bases removed from V and 2 bases from J, the gap between germline ends came to 8 bases. This CDR3 has 15 residues. CDR3 residues: CASSEARGAYNEQFF. The DNA for the CDR3 is TGTGCCAGCAGTGAAGCGAGGGGGGCCTACAATGAGCAGTTCTTC.

The rearrangement links TRBV20-1 to TRBJ2-7; 11 bases agree with TRBD2. Germline V CDR1 and CDR2: DFQATT, SNEGSKA (reference sequence). V shed 5 bases and J 7 bases; nucleotides not matched to a gene: 7. This CDR3 contains 13 residues. The CDR3 region has the DNA TGCAGTGCTTCCGGGACTAGCGGACAAGAGCAGTACTTC. Translated: CSASGTSGQEQYF.